Below, 31 T cell receptor beta chains from the same sample are listed, as sequenced in a study of blood T cell repertoires in COVID-19. Assay used: immunoSEQ multiplex PCR; TCRdb lists only in-frame clones, some missing. Of around 280,000 clones in the sample, approximately 80% were seen once. Sequenced: peripheral blood. These TCRs come from a woman in her forties or fifties with active or convalescent COVID-19.

V gene TRBV7-8 combines with J gene TRBJ2-3; TRBD2 might be the D (6 bases). The germline V and J ends were trimmed by 8 bases and 6 bases, with 15 bases remaining between them. The CDR3 extends over 13 amino acids. Germline CDR1 SGHVS, CDR2 FQNEAQ. CDR3 bases: TGTGCCAGCCGGGACGGGAGAAGGGATACGCAGTATTTT. It yields the protein CASRDGRRDTQYF.

The chain is built from TRBV25-1 and TRBJ1-2, with 8 bases aligning to TRBD1. The CDR3 is made up of 14 amino acids. The trim removed 7 bases at V and 7 bases at J, leaving 11 bases unmatched. Germline CDR1 MGHDK, CDR2 SYGVNS. This CDR3 reads CASTPRDRLSGYTF. In DNA form, the CDR3 reads TGTGCCAGCACCCCCCGGGACAGGCTCTCTGGCTACACCTTC.

V is TRBV5-1 and J is TRBJ2-3; TRBD1 matches 9 bases. J gave up 4 bases and V 4 bases, and 7 bases lay outside the gene matches. The CDR3 spans 15 residues. Germline values: CDR1 SGHRS, CDR2 YFSETQ. CDR3 DNA sequence: TGCGCCAGCAGCGACCCGGGACAGGGTTCAGATACGCAGTATTTT. Its protein is CASSDPGQGSDTQYF.

This chain uses TRBV2 with TRBJ2-1; 7 bases match TRBD2. Losses at the gene ends were 5 bases for V and 5 bases for J; bases not matched to a gene: 6. Germline CDR1 SNHLY, CDR2 FYNNEI. CDR3 length equals 14 residues. The DNA for the CDR3 is TGTGCCAGCAGTAAGGTCGCGGGGGACAATGAGCAGTTCTTC. Its protein product is CASSKVAGDNEQFF.

The chain joins TRBV9 to TRBJ2-3, with 12 bases fitting TRBD2. From germline, CDR1 is SGDLS and CDR2 YYNGEE. This CDR3 region has 18 residues. Trimming removed 0 bases from V and 1 base from J; junction bases left unmatched: 6. The CDR3 loop is CASSVGTSGVVGTDTQYF. CDR3 bases: TGTGCCAGCAGCGTAGGGACTAGCGGGGTGGTTGGCACAGATACGCAGTATTTT.

The chain joins TRBV5-6 to TRBJ1-2; D is uncertain. V lost 0 bases and J lost 7, with 13 bases in between. This CDR3 spans 14 amino acids. The germline V gene has CDR1 SGHDT and CDR2 YYEEEE. The CDR3: CASSLERGVSGYTF. The DNA of the CDR3 is TGTGCCAGCAGCTTGGAGCGGGGAGTGAGTGGCTACACCTTC.

The chain joins TRBV30 to TRBJ2-1; TRBD2 matches at 16 bases. This CDR3 has 16 amino acids. V lost 3 bases to trimming and J lost 7 bases; unmatched junction nucleotides: 6. Germline loops: CDR1 GTSNPN, CDR2 SVGIG (reference sequence). The CDR3 region is CAWRAGLAGGVNEQFF. CDR3 DNA sequence: TGTGCCTGGAGGGCGGGACTAGCGGGAGGGGTTAATGAGCAGTTCTTC.

The chain recombines TRBV5-4 with TRBJ2-4, with D maybe TRBD1 (5 bases). Germline CDR1 and CDR2: SGHNT and YYREEE (reference sequence). The V and J ends lost 0 bases and 3 bases respectively, with 10 bases between them. CDR3 length: 15 amino acids. The CDR3 bases are TGTGCCAGCAGCTTGGCAGGGTCAGTCAAAAACATTCAGTACTTC. Translating gives CASSLAGSVKNIQYF. The whole variable domain, remainder taken from reference TRBV5-4 and TRBJ2-4, is ETGVTQSPTHLIKTRGQQVTLRCSSQSGHNTVSWYQQALGQGPQFIFQYYREEENGRGNFPPRFSGLQFPNYSSELNVNALELDDSALYLCASSLAGSVKNIQYFGAGTRLSVL.

The chain carries TRBV10-3 and TRBJ2-7, with a possible D match to TRBD2 (5 bases). The germline V and J ends were trimmed by 7 bases and 6 bases, with 13 bases remaining between them. CDR1 is ENHRY, CDR2 SYGVKD, per germline. The CDR3 covers 12 residues. Here the CDR3 DNA reads TGTGCCATCACCACTAGTCTCGGCGAGCAGTACTTC. Protein: CAITTSLGEQYF.

The chain links TRBV21-1 to TRBJ2-7; TRBD2, the table's D call, lacks a check against the DNA. TRBV21-1 is annotated as a pseudogene. The CDR3 is 14 residues long. CDR3 coding DNA: TGTGCCAGCAGGCCTAGCCGGGGATCCTACGAGCAGTACTTC. Amino acids: CASRPSRGSYEQYF.

The chain carries TRBV2 and TRBJ2-4, with 11 bases matching TRBD2. J lost 0 bases, V lost 7 bases, and 8 bases had no gene match. The V gene's germline CDR1 is SNHLY and CDR2 FYNNEI. The CDR3 contains 17 residues. CDR3 in amino acids: CASTAGTSGLAKNIQYF. The CDR3, as DNA: TGTGCCAGCACCGCGGGGACTAGCGGCCTAGCCAAAAACATTCAGTACTTC.

This chain joins TRBV13 and TRBJ1-2; 8 nucleotides agree with TRBD1. Trimming took 2 bases from V and 4 from J; bases not matched to a gene: 3. The CDR3 spans 14 residues. CDR1 is PRHDT, CDR2 FYEKMQ, per germline (reference sequence). CDR3 coding DNA: TGTGCCAGCAGCTTACAGGGGGCGGGCTATGGCTACACCTTC. The encoded protein is CASSLQGAGYGYTF.

The chain links TRBV25-1 to TRBJ2-1, with TRBD2 identical over 8 bases. After removal of 3 bases from V and 2 bases from J, the junction contained 9 bases not matched to a gene. The CDR3 has 17 amino acids. Germline-derived CDR1 and CDR2 are MGHDK and SYGVNS. CDR3 protein: CASSDKREREPYNEQFF. CDR3 coding DNA: TGTGCCAGCAGTGATAAAAGAGAGCGGGAGCCCTACAATGAGCAGTTCTTC.

V gene TRBV19 combines with J gene TRBJ2-1, with 8 bases aligning to TRBD2. The V segment lost 5 bases and the J segment 7 bases; nucleotides outside the gene matches: 13. This CDR3 comprises 16 residues. Germline V gene sequence: CDR1 LNHDA, CDR2 SQIVND (reference sequence). The chain's CDR3 is CASSPHGTSFMNEQFF. CDR3 in DNA: TGTGCCAGTAGTCCCCACGGGACTAGTTTTATGAATGAGCAGTTCTTC.

V gene TRBV10-2 combines with J gene TRBJ2-7, with a tentative D call TRBD1 (6 bases). In germline, CDR1 is WSHSY, CDR2 SAAADI. The CDR3 has 15 residues. V shed 6 bases and J shed 0 bases, with 15 bases lying between them. This CDR3 is CASRVDSSSSYEQYF. The CDR3 coding sequence is TGCGCCAGCAGAGTGGACAGTTCGAGCTCCTACGAGCAGTACTTC.

With regard to this clone: A junction boundary mismatches the germline segment, possibly from a read error. The J gene is TRBJ1-1, the V gene TRBV5-4, with D possibly being TRBD1 (6 bases). The CDR3 is made up of 13 amino acids. Germline V gives CDR1 SGHNT, CDR2 YYREEE (reference sequence). CDR3 bases: TGTGCCTGCAGGGGCAGGGAGAACACTGAAGCTTTCTTT. This sequence encodes CACRGRENTEAFF.

The chain combines TRBV18 with TRBJ2-2; maybe TRBD2 (5 bases). Trimming removed 5 bases at V and 5 bases at J, with 18 bases between. The CDR3 runs to 16 residues. Germline CDR1 is KGHSH and CDR2 is LQKENI. CDR3: CASSSHVPRGTGELFF. The CDR3 DNA is TGTGCCAGCTCATCCCACGTGCCCCGCGGGACCGGGGAGCTGTTTTTT.

The chain carries TRBV5-6 and TRBJ1-4, with no clear D. Trimming pared 2 bases from V and 4 bases from J, leaving 9 bases between. This CDR3 has 14 residues. Germline CDR1 reads SGHDT; CDR2 reads YYEEEE. The DNA for the CDR3 is TGTGCCAGCAGCTTCGGTCACCTTAATGAAAAACTGTTTTTT. It yields the protein CASSFGHLNEKLFF.

The rearrangement links TRBV18 to TRBJ1-1, with unresolved D. Trimming left V 4 bases short and J 5 bases short, with 14 bases between. The CDR3 extends over 14 amino acids. From germline, CDR1 is KGHSH and CDR2 LQKENI. The DNA of the CDR3 is TGTGCCAGCTCACTATCGGACTCGGGGACTGAAGCTTTCTTT. Translated: CASSLSDSGTEAFF.

This clone occurred a few times. DNA of the CDR3: TGCAGCGTTGGGCAGGGGAGTCAGCCCCAGCATTTT. Protein: CSVGQGSQPQHF. The chain carries TRBV29-1 and TRBJ1-5; TRBD1 might be the D (6 bases). Trimming took 4 bases from V and 6 from J, leaving 10 bases between them. In germline, CDR1 is SQVTM, CDR2 ANQGSEA. The CDR3 length is 12 residues.

The chain links TRBV5-1 to TRBJ1-1; 7 bases agree with TRBD1. This CDR3 region has 14 residues. Germline V CDR1 and CDR2: SGHRS, YFSETQ. V was pared by 7 bases and J by 4 bases, with 10 bases of the junction left unmatched. Here the CDR3 reads CASQRYRGTTEAFF. Here the CDR3 DNA reads TGCGCCAGCCAACGCTACAGGGGTACCACTGAAGCTTTCTTT.

The V call is TRBV7-2, the J call TRBJ2-3; TRBD2 aligns across 10 bases. With 3 bases clipped from V and 2 bases from J, the junction kept 2 bases outside the gene matches. Looked up from germline, CDR1 is SGHTA and CDR2 is FQGNSA. There are 15 residues in the CDR3. CDR3 nucleotides: TGTGCCAGCAGCTTGACTAGCGGGTACACAGATACGCAGTATTTT. Translation: CASSLTSGYTDTQYF. Looking up the rest from reference TRBV7-2 and TRBJ2-3 gives the full variable domain: GAGVSQSPSNKVTEKGKDVELRCDPISGHTALYWYRQSLGQGLEFLIYFQGNSAPDKSGLPSDRFSAERTGGSVSTLTIQRTQQEDSAVYLCASSLTSGYTDTQYFGPGTRLTVL.

The chain recombines TRBV27 with TRBJ1-2, with TRBD1 identical over 10 bases. With 1 base clipped from V and 8 bases from J, the junction kept 16 bases outside the gene matches. The CDR3 is 18 residues long. CDR1 is MNHEY and CDR2 is SMNVEV in the germline V gene (reference sequence). The CDR3 DNA sequence: TGTGCCAGCAGTTTATACCCGGGGGGGACAGGGGACAGAGGGGGCTACACCTTC. Its protein is CASSLYPGGTGDRGGYTF.

The chain links TRBV19 to TRBJ2-3; D perhaps matches TRBD2 (5 bases). This CDR3 contains 14 residues. Between the trimmed V and J ends, which lost 6 bases and 4 bases, there was a span of 14 bases. Germline CDR1 reads LNHDA; CDR2 reads SQIVND (reference sequence). The CDR3 nucleotides read TGTGCCAGTAGACCCACTAGATTGTCAGATACGCAGTATTTT. Residues: CASRPTRLSDTQYF.

This chain links TRBV3-1 (or the pseudogene TRBV3-2) with TRBJ1-2; TRBD1 matches 8 bases. The V and J ends lost 4 bases and 5 bases, in that order; junction bases with no gene match: 9. The germline V gene has CDR1 LGHDT and CDR2 YNNKEL (reference sequence). This CDR3 has 15 amino acids. CDR3 sequence: CASSPLTGVEYGYTF. CDR3 bases: TGTGCCAGCAGCCCCCTGACAGGGGTAGAATATGGCTACACCTTC.

This chain links TRBV12-3 or TRBV12-4 with TRBJ1-1; the D is unclear. The CDR3 is 12 residues long. V dropped 3 bases and J dropped 4 bases, with 6 bases sitting between them. CDR3 nucleotides: TGTGCCAGCAGTTTGTCGGGCACTGAAGCTTTCTTT. It codes for CASSLSGTEAFF.

The chain joins TRBV5-1 to TRBJ1-1, with D possibly matching TRBD1 (6 bases). CDR1 and CDR2 (germline): SGHRS, YFSETQ. Trimming stripped 7 bases from V and 0 bases from J, with 10 bases between. This CDR3 comprises 13 residues. The CDR3 sequence is CASSDRVNTEAFF. CDR3 coding DNA: TGCGCCAGCTCGGACAGAGTGAACACTGAAGCTTTCTTT.

The J gene is TRBJ1-6, the V gene TRBV3-1 (or the pseudogene TRBV3-2); D is possibly TRBD1 (5 bases). The CDR3 is 14 amino acids. Germline lookup yields CDR1 LGHDT and CDR2 YNNKEL (reference sequence). The V end was cut by 0 bases, the J end by 10 bases, with 10 bases between. The CDR3 spells CASSQDGSGSPLHF. Written as DNA, the CDR3 is TGTGCCAGCAGCCAAGATGGATCAGGGTCACCCCTCCACTTT.

This clone was observed a single time. The rearrangement uses TRBV4-1 and TRBJ2-1, with 8 positions matching TRBD2. The germline V gene has CDR1 MGHRA and CDR2 YSYEKL. This CDR3 has 15 amino acids. Trimming cost V 0 bases and J 10 bases; bases outside gene matches: 8. CDR3 coding DNA: TGCGCCAGCAGCCAAGATTTGGGACTAGAGGGAGAGCAGTTCTTC. Encoded protein: CASSQDLGLEGEQFF.

The rearrangement uses TRBV7-2 and TRBJ1-1; D is possibly TRBD1 (6 bases). The length of the CDR3 is 12 residues. In germline, CDR1 is SGHTA, CDR2 FQGNSA. The germline V and J ends were trimmed by 3 bases and 11 bases, with 13 bases remaining between them. The CDR3 region has the DNA TGTGCCAGCAGCTTTGGGCAGGGGTCGGCTTTCTTT. Translating it yields CASSFGQGSAFF.

Only one count was recorded for this clone. V gene TRBV6-5 combines with J gene TRBJ2-1; 7 bases agree with TRBD1. Germline values: CDR1 MNHEY, CDR2 SVGAGI. The CDR3 spans 15 residues. The J segment lost 8 bases and the V segment lost 5 bases, leaving 12 bases of the junction unmatched. CDR3 loop: CASSHGTVPLYEQFF. The DNA for the CDR3 is TGTGCCAGCAGTCACGGGACAGTACCCTTGTATGAGCAGTTCTTC.